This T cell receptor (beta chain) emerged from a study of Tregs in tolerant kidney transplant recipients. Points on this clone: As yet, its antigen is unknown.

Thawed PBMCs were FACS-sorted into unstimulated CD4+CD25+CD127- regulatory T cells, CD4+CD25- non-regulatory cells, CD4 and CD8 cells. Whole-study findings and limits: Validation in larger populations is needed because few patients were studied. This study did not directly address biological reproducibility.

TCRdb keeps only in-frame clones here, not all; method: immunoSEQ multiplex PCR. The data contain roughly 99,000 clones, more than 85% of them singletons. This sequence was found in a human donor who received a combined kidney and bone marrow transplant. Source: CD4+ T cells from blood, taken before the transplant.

CDR3 residues: CSATGGGYTF. CDR3 DNA: TGCAGTGCTACAGGGGGTGGCTACACCTTC. This rearrangement joins TRBV20-1 to TRBJ1-2; 7 bases map to TRBD1. Germline CDR1 DFQATT, CDR2 SNEGSKA (reference sequence). The CDR3 runs 10 residues. The J segment lost 7 bases and the V segment lost 4 bases, leaving 0 bases of the junction unmatched.